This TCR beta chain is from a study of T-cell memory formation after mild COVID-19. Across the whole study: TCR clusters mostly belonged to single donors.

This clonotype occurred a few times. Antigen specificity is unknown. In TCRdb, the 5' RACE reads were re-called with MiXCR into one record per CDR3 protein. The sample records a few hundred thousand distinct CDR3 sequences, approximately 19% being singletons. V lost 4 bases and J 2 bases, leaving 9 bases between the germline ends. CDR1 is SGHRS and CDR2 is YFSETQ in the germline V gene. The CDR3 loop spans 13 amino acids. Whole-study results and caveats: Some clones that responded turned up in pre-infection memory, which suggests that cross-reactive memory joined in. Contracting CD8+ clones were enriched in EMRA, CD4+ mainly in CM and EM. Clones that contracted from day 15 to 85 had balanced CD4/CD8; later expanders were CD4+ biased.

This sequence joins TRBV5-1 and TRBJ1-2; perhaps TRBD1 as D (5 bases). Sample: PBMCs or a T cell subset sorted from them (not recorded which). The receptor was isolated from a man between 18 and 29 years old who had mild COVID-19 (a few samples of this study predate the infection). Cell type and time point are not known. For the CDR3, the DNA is TGCGCCAGCAGCGCCCAGGGAAACTATGGCTACACCTTC. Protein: CASSAQGNYGYTF.